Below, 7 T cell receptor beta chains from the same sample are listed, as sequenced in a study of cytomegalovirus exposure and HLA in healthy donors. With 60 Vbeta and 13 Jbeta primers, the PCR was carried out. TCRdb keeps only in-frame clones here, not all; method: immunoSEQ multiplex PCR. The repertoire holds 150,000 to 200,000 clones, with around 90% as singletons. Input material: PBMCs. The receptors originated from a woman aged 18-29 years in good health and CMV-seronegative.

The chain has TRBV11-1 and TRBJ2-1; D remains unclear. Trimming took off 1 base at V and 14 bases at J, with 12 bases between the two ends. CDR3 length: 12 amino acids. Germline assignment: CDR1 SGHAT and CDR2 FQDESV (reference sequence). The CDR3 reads CASSLETGQKFF. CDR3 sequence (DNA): TGTGCCAGCAGCTTAGAAACTGGTCAAAAGTTCTTC.

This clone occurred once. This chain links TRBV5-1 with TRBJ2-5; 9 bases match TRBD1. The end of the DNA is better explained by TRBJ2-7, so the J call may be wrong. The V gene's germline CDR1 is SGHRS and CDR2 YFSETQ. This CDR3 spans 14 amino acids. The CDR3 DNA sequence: TGCGCCAGCAGCGCCGGGACAGGGAGCCACGAGCAGTACTTC. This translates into CASSAGTGSHEQYF.

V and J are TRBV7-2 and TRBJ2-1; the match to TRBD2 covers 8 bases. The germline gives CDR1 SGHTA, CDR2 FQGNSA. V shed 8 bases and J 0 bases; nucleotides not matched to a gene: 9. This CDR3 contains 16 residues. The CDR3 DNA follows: TGTGCCAGCCGAAGAATAGCGGGGAGCTCCTACAATGAGCAGTTCTTC. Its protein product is CASRRIAGSSYNEQFF.

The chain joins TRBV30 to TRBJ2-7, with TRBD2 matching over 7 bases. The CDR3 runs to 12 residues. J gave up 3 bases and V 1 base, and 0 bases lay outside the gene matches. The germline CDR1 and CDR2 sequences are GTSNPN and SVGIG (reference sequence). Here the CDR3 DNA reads TGTGCCTGGAGTGGGGGGGGCTACGAGCAGTACTTC. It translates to CAWSGGGYEQYF. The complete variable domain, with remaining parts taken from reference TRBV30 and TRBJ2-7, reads SQTIHQWPATLVQPVGSPLSLECTVEGTSNPNLYWYRQAAGRGLQLLFYSVGIGQISSEVPQNLSASRPQDRQFILSSKKLLLSDSGFYLCAWSGGGYEQYFGPGTRLTVT.

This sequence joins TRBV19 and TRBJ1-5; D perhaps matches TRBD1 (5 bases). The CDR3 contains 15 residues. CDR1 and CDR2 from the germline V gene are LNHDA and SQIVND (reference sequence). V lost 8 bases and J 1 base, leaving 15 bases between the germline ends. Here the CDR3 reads CASGPGGRSNQPQHF. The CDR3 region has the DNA TGTGCCAGTGGCCCGGGGGGACGAAGCAATCAGCCCCAGCATTTT.

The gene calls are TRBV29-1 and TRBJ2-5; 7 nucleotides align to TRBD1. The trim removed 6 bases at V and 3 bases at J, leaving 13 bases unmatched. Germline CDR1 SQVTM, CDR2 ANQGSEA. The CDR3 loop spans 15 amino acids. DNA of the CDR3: TGCAGCGTCACTCAAACCGGGACAGCCGAAGAGACCCAGTACTTC. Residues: CSVTQTGTAEETQYF.

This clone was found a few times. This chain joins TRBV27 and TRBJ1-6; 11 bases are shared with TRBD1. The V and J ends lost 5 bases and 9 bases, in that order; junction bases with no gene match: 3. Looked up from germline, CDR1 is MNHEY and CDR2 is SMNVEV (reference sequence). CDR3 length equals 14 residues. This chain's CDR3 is CASSPGTGGSPLHF. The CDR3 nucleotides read TGTGCCAGCAGTCCGGGGACAGGGGGTTCACCCCTCCACTTT.